This TCR beta chain was documented in a study of regulatory T cells in long-lasting Graves disease. Findings of the study overall: Persistent disease was associated with favored TRBV28 usage and with favored use of TRBJ1-2 and TRBJ2-5.

With regard to this clonotype: Its target is not known.

Time point in this sample: newly diagnosed GD, antithyroid drugs for less than 3 months. RNA isolated from PBMCs was used to make the TCR library. The V gene's germline CDR1 is LGHDT and CDR2 YNNKEL (reference sequence). This CDR3 contains 15 residues. The V segment lost 1 base and the J segment 4 bases; nucleotides outside the gene matches: 1. According to the study, TCR beta libraries were built with iRepertoire HTBI primers and CDR3-region Arm-PCR. One entry per CDR3 protein results from TCRdb running MiXCR on the multiplex PCR reads. The sample yields 350,000 to 450,000 distinct CDR3 sequences, 15% seen once. These data also featured in a second study, about T cells in Graves' hyperthyroidism and ophthalmopathy. That work states: The HTBI primer set drove a first-round RT-PCR of the TCR CDR3.

The chain links TRBV3-1 to TRBJ2-3; 11 bases agree with TRBD2. The receptor comes from a woman aged 30 to 39 with Graves disease. The material sequenced was peripheral blood mononuclear cells (PBMCs), taken at new diagnosis, from a patient treated with antithyroid drugs. CDR3 sequence reads: CASSQAGLAADTQYF. The DNA for the CDR3 is TGTGCCAGCAGCCAAGCGGGACTAGCGGCAGATACGCAGTATTTT.